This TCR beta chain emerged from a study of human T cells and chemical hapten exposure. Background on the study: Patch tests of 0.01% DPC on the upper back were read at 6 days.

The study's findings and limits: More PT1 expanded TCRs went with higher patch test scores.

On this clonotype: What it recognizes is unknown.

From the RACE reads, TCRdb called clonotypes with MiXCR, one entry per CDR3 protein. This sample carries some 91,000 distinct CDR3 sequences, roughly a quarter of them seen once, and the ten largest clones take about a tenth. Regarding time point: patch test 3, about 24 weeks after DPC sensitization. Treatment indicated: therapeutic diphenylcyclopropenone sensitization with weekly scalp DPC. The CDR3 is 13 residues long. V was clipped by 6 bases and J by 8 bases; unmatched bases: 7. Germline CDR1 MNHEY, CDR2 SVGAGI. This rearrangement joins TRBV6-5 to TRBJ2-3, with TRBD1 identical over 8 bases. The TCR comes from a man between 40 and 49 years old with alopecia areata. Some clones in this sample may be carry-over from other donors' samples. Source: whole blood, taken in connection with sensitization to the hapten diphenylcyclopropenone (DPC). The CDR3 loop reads CASSLTGGGTQYF. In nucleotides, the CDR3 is TGTGCCAGCAGCCTTACAGGGGGTGGTACGCAGTATTTT.